This TCR beta chain appears in the sequencing data of a study of Graves' ophthalmopathy and Graves' hyperthyroidism. This clonotype was counted between two and nine times. Researchers took RNA transcripts and amplified TCR beta CDR3 regions from them. HTBI-primed first-round RT-PCR preceded second-round multiplex PCR. TCRdb independently ran MiXCR on the multiplex PCR reads; one entry per CDR3 protein. The profile shows about 600,000 distinct CDR3 sequences, 39% of them singletons. CDR3 length: 14 residues. Trimming cost V 7 bases and J 4 bases; bases outside gene matches: 4. Germline values: CDR1 DFQATT, CDR2 SNEGSKA (reference sequence).

The V and J genes are TRBV20-1 and TRBJ2-3; 14 bases line up with TRBD2. The sequencing input was peripheral blood or thyroid tissue (not recorded which). The sequence came from an adult man with Graves' hyperthyroidism. CDR3 DNA: TGCAGTGACGGGACTAGCGGGGGCTCAGATACGCAGTATTTT. It specifies CSDGTSGGSDTQYF.